This T cell receptor (beta chain) comes out of a study of beta chain features in type 1 diabetes. Overall study results and limits: Resolution of whether HLA type affects TCRB rearrangement was not achieved here. Comparison showed that naive, central memory and Treg TCRB repertoires appeared more similar among patients than among healthy donors. Type 1 diabetes patients showed fewer insertions and more deletions at VDJ junctions. Moderate yet significant TCRB CDR3 shortening was seen in Type 1 diabetes patients in all four CD4+ subsets.

As regards this clone: The antigen is unknown.

Every isolated RNA sample was fully reverse transcribed, so sequencing captured expressed TCRB transcripts. Here immunoSEQ multiplex PCR was the method, and the copy in TCRdb shows in-frame clones only, minus some. The data hold 240,000 or so clones, with 68% observed a single time. The germline V gene encodes CDR1 GTSNPN and CDR2 SVGIG (reference sequence). Trimming took 4 bases from V and 5 from J; bases not matched to a gene: 8. The CDR3 length is 14 residues. This sequence was found in a man aged 25-45 years in good health. V is TRBV30 and J is TRBJ2-1; 7 bases line up with TRBD2. Input material: naive CD4+ T cells from blood. The CDR3 region is CAWTRGRANNEQFF. The CDR3 nucleotides read TGTGCCTGGACACGGGGGAGGGCCAACAATGAGCAGTTCTTC. Drawing the rest from reference TRBV30 and TRBJ2-1, the complete variable domain is SQTIHQWPATLVQPVGSPLSLECTVEGTSNPNLYWYRQAAGRGLQLLFYSVGIGQISSEVPQNLSASRPQDRQFILSSKKLLLSDSGFYLCAWTRGRANNEQFFGPGTRLTVL.